The 25 T cell receptor beta chains in this list originate from one sample, sequenced in a study of blood T cells in healthy people across ages. It was with a sample-barcoded 5' primer and a J-beta primer mix that a second PCR of about 6 to 12 cycles was run. TCRdb analysed the 5' RACE reads with MiXCR anew, one entry per CDR3 protein. The sample lists about 720,000 distinct CDR3 sequences, 20% to 30% occurring once. These data were also filed under a second study, of T cells of mothers and their children.

Sequencing was done on a sample of blood. These receptors were taken from a boy between 5 and 17 years old in good health.

This clonotype has just a few counts. This chain connects TRBV4-3 to TRBJ1-4; no firm D call. Trimming took off 0 bases at V and 3 bases at J, with 8 bases between the two ends. This CDR3 comprises 15 residues. Per germline, CDR1 LGHNA and CDR2 YSLEER. For the CDR3, the DNA is TGCGCCAGCAGCCAAGATTCGGGTTCTAATGAAAAACTGTTTTTT. It translates to CASSQDSGSNEKLFF.

The chain has TRBV7-2 and TRBJ2-5; D perhaps matches TRBD2 (7 bases). Germline V gene lookup returns CDR1 SGHTA and CDR2 FQGNSA. Deletions cut 3 bases from V and 1 base from J, with 12 bases between. The CDR3 has 15 amino acids. CDR3 DNA: TGTGCCAGCAGCTTTCCGGGGGGCCTCCAAGAGACCCAGTACTTC. Its translation: CASSFPGGLQETQYF.

The CDR3 loop reads CASSKTRSLNRFGYEQYF. The CDR3, as DNA: TGTGCCAGCAGTAAAACCCGATCTCTCAACCGCTTCGGCTACGAGCAGTACTTC. The chain combines TRBV12-3 or TRBV12-4 with TRBJ2-7; no definite D call. The V end lost 5 bases, the J end lost 3 bases, and 26 bases lay between the germline ends. The CDR3 contains 18 residues.

V gene TRBV7-9 combines with J gene TRBJ2-1; D is possibly TRBD1 (6 bases). V lost 3 bases and J 1 base, leaving 13 bases between the germline ends. Germline-derived CDR1 and CDR2 are SEHNR and FQNEAQ (reference sequence). The CDR3 spans 16 residues. DNA for the CDR3: TGTGCCAGCAGCTTGACCGGGACACCTTCCTACAATGAGCAGTTCTTC. It is translated as CASSLTGTPSYNEQFF.

Of note for this clonotype: An end of the junction does not agree with germline; a read error may underlie this. The chain has TRBV2 and TRBJ2-5; tentatively, D is TRBD1 or TRBD2 (6 bases each). CDR1 is SNHLY and CDR2 is FYNNEI in the germline V gene. This CDR3 is 14 amino acids long. The CDR3: CANSNGGQQETQYF. For the CDR3, the DNA is TGTGCCAACAGTAACGGGGGCCAGCAAGAGACCCAGTACTTC.

This clonotype was observed a handful of times. The chain couples TRBV4-2 to TRBJ2-5; D not resolved. The J call may be incorrect, as the DNA end agrees better with TRBJ2-7. This CDR3 has 14 residues. The V gene's germline CDR1 is LGHNA and CDR2 YNFKEQ. The CDR3 DNA is TGTGCCAGCAGCCAGGATATTAGCCTCTACGAGCAGTACTTC. Residues: CASSQDISLYEQYF.

The table lists this clonotype with a few counts. The chain combines TRBV7-2 with TRBJ2-5; perhaps D is TRBD1 or TRBD2 (5 bases each). Germline values: CDR1 SGHTA, CDR2 FQGNSA. The CDR3 has 17 amino acids. The ends were cut back, 7 bases at V and 2 bases at J, with 23 bases in the middle. CDR3 sequence (DNA): TGTGCCAGCATCTCCAACTGGGGCGAAGCGGAGCAAGAGACCCAGTACTTC. It yields the protein CASISNWGEAEQETQYF.

The V and J genes are TRBV10-3 and TRBJ1-1; tentatively, D is TRBD1 (5 bases). The CDR3 runs to 9 residues. V was trimmed by 11 bases and J by 11 bases, leaving 12 bases between them. Germline V gene lookup returns CDR1 ENHRY and CDR2 SYGVKD. The CDR3 DNA is TGTGCCTTCCTCGGGACGGCTTTCTTT. This sequence encodes CAFLGTAFF.

The V gene is TRBV28, the J gene TRBJ2-5, with 7 bases aligning to TRBD2. CDR3 length: 14 residues. Germline assignment: CDR1 MDHEN and CDR2 SYDVKM. The V and J ends lost 9 bases and 9 bases, in that order; junction bases with no gene match: 16. Here the CDR3 reads CASTMGGRPRAQYF. The CDR3 DNA reads TGTGCCAGTACTATGGGAGGGCGGCCAAGGGCCCAGTACTTC.

The genes are TRBV5-7 and TRBJ1-4; D remains ambiguous. TRBV5-7 is filed as an ORF, its function uncertain. V lost 2 bases and J 10 bases, leaving 15 bases between the germline ends. The CDR3 has 14 amino acids. CDR3 amino acids: CASSLMPGWGKLFF. In DNA form, the CDR3 reads TGTGCCAGCAGCTTAATGCCAGGATGGGGAAAACTGTTTTTT.

This clonotype was picked up a small number of times. V gene TRBV5-5 combines with J gene TRBJ1-3, with no clear D. V lost 0 bases, J lost 2 bases, and 6 bases lay in between. Looked up from germline, CDR1 is SGHKS and CDR2 is YYEKEE (reference sequence). The CDR3 is 14 amino acids. This CDR3 is CASSLAATGNTIYF. Written as DNA, the CDR3 is TGTGCCAGCAGCTTGGCGGCGACTGGAAACACCATATATTTT.

The CDR3 sequence: CASSPRRTGSSYNEQFF. The CDR3 nucleotides are TGTGCCAGCAGCCCGCGTCGGACAGGGAGCTCCTACAATGAGCAGTTCTTC. The genes are TRBV7-9 and TRBJ2-1; 8 nucleotides match TRBD1. V lost 5 bases and J lost 0; bases outside the gene matches: 9. The CDR3 covers 17 residues. CDR1 is SEHNR, CDR2 FQNEAQ, per germline (reference sequence).

The chain links TRBV6-2 or TRBV6-3 to TRBJ1-5; TRBD1 matches at 10 bases. The CDR3 is 17 amino acids. With 2 bases clipped from V and 1 base from J, the junction kept 5 bases outside the gene matches. Germline assignment: CDR1 MNHEY and CDR2 SVGEGT. The chain's CDR3 is CASSYGTGVSSNQPQHF. In DNA form, the CDR3 reads TGTGCCAGCAGTTACGGGACAGGGGTTTCGAGCAATCAGCCCCAGCATTTT.

This clonotype was counted between two and nine times. The rearrangement links TRBV9 to TRBJ2-4; D possibly matches TRBD1 or TRBD2 (5 bases each). Germline V gene sequence: CDR1 SGDLS, CDR2 YYNGEE. V gave up 0 bases and J gave up 5 bases, with 12 bases separating them. This CDR3 region has 15 residues. CDR3: CASSVEGRDENIQYF. DNA for the CDR3: TGTGCCAGCAGCGTAGAAGGCAGGGACGAAAACATTCAGTACTTC.

This chain joins TRBV27 and TRBJ2-1; a weak D match, TRBD2 (5 bases). The CDR3 extends over 13 amino acids. Trimming cost V 3 bases and J 8 bases, with 11 bases left between them. Looked up from germline, CDR1 is MNHEY and CDR2 is SMNVEV (reference sequence). CDR3 sequence: CASSFTGRDEQFF. In nucleotides, the CDR3 is TGTGCCAGCAGTTTCACGGGAAGGGATGAGCAGTTCTTC.

The chain uses TRBV7-9 and TRBJ1-4, with D possibly being TRBD1 (6 bases). The CDR3 spans 14 residues. Trimming removed 5 bases from V and 8 bases from J, with 15 bases in between. From germline, CDR1 is SEHNR and CDR2 FQNEAQ (reference sequence). The CDR3 nucleotides read TGTGCCAGCAGCCCCGGTAAGGGGGTCGAAAAACTGTTTTTT. It translates to CASSPGKGVEKLFF.

The rearrangement joins TRBV20-1 to TRBJ2-7; D call uncertain. Germline V gene lookup returns CDR1 DFQATT and CDR2 SNEGSKA (reference sequence). This CDR3 region has 10 residues. Trimming removed 3 bases at V and 5 bases at J, with 5 bases between. CDR3 protein: CSASLDEQYF. The CDR3 nucleotides read TGCAGTGCTAGCTTGGACGAGCAGTACTTC.

The V call is TRBV7-2, the J call TRBJ2-1; D might be TRBD1 (6 bases). CDR3 length: 13 amino acids. The V and J ends lost 5 bases and 4 bases respectively, with 9 bases between them. The germline gives CDR1 SGHTA, CDR2 FQGNSA. DNA for the CDR3: TGTGCCAGCAGCGGGACAAGTTACAATGAGCAGTTCTTC. The encoded protein is CASSGTSYNEQFF.

This chain connects TRBV7-8 to TRBJ2-5, with TRBD1 matching 7 bases. The DNA end favors TRBJ2-1, so the J call may be wrong. Germline V gene lookup returns CDR1 SGHVS and CDR2 FQNEAQ. The CDR3 has 14 amino acids. The CDR3: CASSLPGQIYEQFF. CDR3 nucleotide sequence: TGTGCCAGCAGCTTACCGGGACAGATCTATGAGCAGTTCTTC.

The chain joins TRBV29-1 to TRBJ2-5; D unresolved. In germline, CDR1 is SQVTM, CDR2 ANQGSEA. The V gene lost 4 bases and the J gene lost 5 bases, with 11 bases spanning the gap. The CDR3 sequence is 12 residues long. The DNA for the CDR3 is TGCAGCGTTGGCCAGATGGGTGAGACCCAGTACTTC. Protein: CSVGQMGETQYF. The full variable domain, rest sourced from reference TRBV29-1 and TRBJ2-5, is SAVISQKPSRDICQRGTSLTIQCQVDSQVTMMFWYRQQPGQSLTLIATANQGSEATYESGFVIDKFPISRPNLTFSTLTVSNMSPEDSSIYLCSVGQMGETQYFGPGTRLLVL.

J is TRBJ2-5 and V is TRBV7-9, with D perhaps being TRBD1 or TRBD2 (5 bases each). The J call is doubtful: the DNA matches TRBJ2-7 better. Germline-derived CDR1 and CDR2 are SEHNR and FQNEAQ (reference sequence). The CDR3 is 14 residues long. The CDR3: CASSPRDESYEQYF. DNA of the CDR3: TGTGCCAGCAGCCCCCGGGACGAGAGCTACGAGCAGTACTTC.

This sequence joins TRBV7-6 and TRBJ1-2; the D gene is possibly TRBD1 (6 bases). With 1 base removed from V and 4 bases from J, the gap between germline ends came to 13 bases. Germline V CDR1 and CDR2: SGHVS, FNYEAQ. The CDR3 has 15 amino acids. The CDR3 nucleotides read TGTGCCAGCAGCTTAGGGACAGCAAGCCTCTATGGCTACACCTTC. It translates to CASSLGTASLYGYTF.

This clonotype was counted a few times. The chain employs TRBV4-1 and TRBJ1-1, with D perhaps TRBD1 (6 bases). Germline V gene sequence: CDR1 MGHRA, CDR2 YSYEKL. Trimming pared 3 bases from V and 0 bases from J, leaving 17 bases between. CDR3 length: 17 residues. In DNA form, the CDR3 reads TGCGCCAGCAGCCATGGCAGGGGTGGTATTATGAACACTGAAGCTTTCTTT. Its protein is CASSHGRGGIMNTEAFF.

This chain uses TRBV7-2 with TRBJ2-2, with D unresolved. The germline V gene encodes CDR1 SGHTA and CDR2 FQGNSA. The CDR3 length is 15 residues. Trimming removed 1 base from V and 4 bases from J, with 10 bases in between. The CDR3 sequence is CASSLDGYLTGELFF. For the CDR3, the DNA is TGTGCCAGCAGCTTAGACGGCTATCTCACCGGGGAGCTGTTTTTT.

This clonotype was seen more than once but under ten times. The chain employs TRBV4-3 and TRBJ2-1; D possibly corresponds to TRBD2 (6 bases). The V and J ends lost 3 bases and 9 bases respectively, with 18 bases between them. Germline V gives CDR1 LGHNA, CDR2 YSLEER. The CDR3 loop spans 15 amino acids. CDR3 protein: CASSHGAGTPSEQFF. The CDR3 DNA sequence: TGCGCCAGCAGCCACGGTGCGGGAACCCCATCTGAGCAGTTCTTC.